The next 32 T cell receptor beta chains were all read from a single sample in a study of blood T cell repertoires in COVID-19. Method: immunoSEQ multiplex PCR; TCRdb's copy keeps in-frame clones and lacks some. Here the sample spans 310,000 or so clones, approximately 86% being singletons. The sample consisted of peripheral blood. The receptors were gathered from a woman aged 45-60 years who had recovered from COVID-19.

The genes are TRBV4-1 and TRBJ2-7; 9 bases match TRBD1. Germline-derived CDR1 and CDR2 are MGHRA and YSYEKL. The CDR3 length is 13 residues. V lost 7 bases, J lost 0 bases, and 1 base stayed unmatched. CDR3 amino acids: CASKGQGSYEQYF. Written as DNA, the CDR3 is TGCGCCAGCAAGGGACAGGGCTCCTACGAGCAGTACTTC.

This rearrangement joins TRBV6-5 to TRBJ1-1; maybe TRBD1 (6 bases). The V gene's germline CDR1 is MNHEY and CDR2 SVGAGI. The V gene lost 7 bases and the J gene lost 7 bases, with 16 bases spanning the gap. CDR3 size: 13 residues. CDR3 residues: CASTYGGAGEAFF. CDR3 coding DNA: TGTGCCAGCACCTATGGGGGGGCCGGTGAAGCTTTCTTT.

The V gene is TRBV6-5, the J gene TRBJ2-5, with 15 bases aligning to TRBD2. This CDR3 is 15 amino acids long. J lost 7 bases, V lost 7 bases, and 7 bases had no gene match. CDR1 and CDR2 (germline): MNHEY, SVGAGI. In nucleotides, the CDR3 is TGTGCCAGCAAAGAGGGACTAGCGGGAGGAGGGACCCAGTACTTC. It yields the protein CASKEGLAGGGTQYF.

This chain connects TRBV6-6 to TRBJ1-2, with D unresolved. V dropped 8 bases and J dropped 3 bases, with 16 bases sitting between them. The germline V gene has CDR1 MNHNY and CDR2 SVGAGI (reference sequence). The CDR3 contains 14 residues. The CDR3 loop reads CASSSRAKDYGYTF. The DNA of the CDR3 is TGTGCCAGCTCCTCGCGGGCGAAGGACTATGGCTACACCTTC.

V gene TRBV27 combines with J gene TRBJ1-2; 10 bases map to TRBD1. Germline lookup yields CDR1 MNHEY and CDR2 SMNVEV (reference sequence). The trim removed 2 bases at V and 6 bases at J, leaving 12 bases unmatched. This CDR3 contains 17 residues. The CDR3 is CASSLNPRDRGPHGYTF. The CDR3, as DNA: TGTGCCAGCAGTTTAAACCCCCGGGACAGGGGCCCTCATGGCTACACCTTC.

The rearrangement joins TRBV5-1 to TRBJ1-1; 11 bases match TRBD1. V trimming: 4 bases; J trimming: 3 bases; junction bases outside the gene matches: 8. CDR3 length: 16 amino acids. CDR1 and CDR2 (germline): SGHRS, YFSETQ. For the CDR3, the DNA is TGCGCCAGCAGCCTAAGGACAGGGGGCCTTTACACTGAAGCTTTCTTT. As protein: CASSLRTGGLYTEAFF.

This clone appeared a single time. V is TRBV7-9 and J is TRBJ2-3, with 10 bases fitting TRBD2. V trimming: 6 bases; J trimming: 5 bases; junction bases outside the gene matches: 14. In germline, CDR1 is SEHNR, CDR2 FQNEAQ (reference sequence). The CDR3 length is 17 residues. The CDR3: CASRSRGLAGDLDTQYF. The CDR3, as DNA: TGTGCCAGCAGGAGCCGGGGCCTAGCGGGAGATTTAGATACGCAGTATTTT.

The gene calls are TRBV28 and TRBJ2-2; TRBD2 matches at 7 bases. The germline V gene has CDR1 MDHEN and CDR2 SYDVKM. This CDR3 spans 15 amino acids. V lost 0 bases to trimming and J lost 3 bases; unmatched junction nucleotides: 1. The CDR3: CASSLWGGDTGELFF. The CDR3 nucleotides are TGTGCCAGCAGTTTATGGGGAGGGGACACCGGGGAGCTGTTTTTT.

This sequence joins TRBV4-1 and TRBJ2-1; D is uncertain. Trimming removed 3 bases from V and 10 bases from J, with 7 bases in between. Germline CDR1 is MGHRA and CDR2 is YSYEKL. The CDR3 is made up of 11 amino acids. The DNA of the CDR3 is TGCGCCAGCAGCCATGGTAGCGAGCAGTTCTTC. Its translation: CASSHGSEQFF.

This rearrangement joins TRBV27 to TRBJ2-1, with TRBD2 identical over 7 bases. The CDR3 totals 15 residues. Germline V gives CDR1 MNHEY, CDR2 SMNVEV (reference sequence). Germline trimming cut 6 bases from V and 8 bases from J; bases unmatched to any gene: 13. CDR3 DNA: TGTGCCAGCAGACTCAATCCGGGGGGACTCCATGAGCAGTTCTTC. Translation gives CASRLNPGGLHEQFF.

The rearrangement uses TRBV5-1 and TRBJ1-1; D is unresolved. There are 13 residues in the CDR3. From germline, CDR1 is SGHRS and CDR2 YFSETQ. V was pared by 5 bases and J by 8 bases, with 16 bases between. The CDR3 nucleotides are TGCGCCAGCAGTGACCTCGCGGGCATCGAAGCTTTCTTT. It specifies CASSDLAGIEAFF.

The sample holds one count of this clone. The chain employs TRBV6-2 or TRBV6-3 and TRBJ2-1; TRBD1 is a possible D gene (6 bases). Germline V gene sequence: CDR1 MNHEY, CDR2 SVGEGT. The V end lost 6 bases, the J end lost 2 bases, and 8 bases lay between the germline ends. The CDR3 spans 13 residues. The CDR3 loop reads CASSRTAYNEQFF. CDR3 nucleotides: TGTGCCAGCAGCCGGACAGCCTACAATGAGCAGTTCTTC.

This rearrangement joins TRBV5-1 to TRBJ2-3; possibly TRBD2 for D (5 bases). The CDR3 length is 14 residues. V was cut by 4 bases and J by 5 bases, with 14 bases left in between. Germline CDR1 and CDR2: SGHRS and YFSETQ. The CDR3 here is CASSPDGNGDTQYF. The CDR3 DNA reads as TGCGCCAGCAGCCCGGACGGGAACGGAGATACGCAGTATTTT.

CDR3 bases: TGTGCCAGCAGTAACCCCTTTAGCGGGAGTCACGAGCAGTACTTC. Protein sequence: CASSNPFSGSHEQYF. The V call is TRBV6-5, the J call TRBJ2-7; 9 bases fit TRBD2. CDR1 is MNHEY, CDR2 SVGAGI, per germline. This CDR3 is built from 15 residues. J was trimmed by 5 bases and V by 5 bases; bases with no gene match: 10.

The chain recombines TRBV9 with TRBJ2-1; a possible D gene is TRBD1 (6 bases). V lost 0 bases to trimming and J lost 1 base, with 11 bases between them. The CDR3 has 16 amino acids. Germline-derived CDR1 and CDR2 are SGDLS and YYNGEE. In DNA, the CDR3 is TGTGCCAGCAGCGTAGGGCAGGGGTTTTCCTACAATGAGCAGTTCTTC. Protein: CASSVGQGFSYNEQFF.

J is TRBJ2-7 and V is TRBV5-6; 8 bases are a match to TRBD1. Trimming cost V 0 bases and J 2 bases; bases outside gene matches: 4. Per germline, CDR1 SGHDT and CDR2 YYEEEE. The CDR3 loop spans 15 amino acids. CDR3 sequence (DNA): TGTGCCAGCAGCTTGGTTCAGGGGGCTCCCTACGAGCAGTACTTC. Residues: CASSLVQGAPYEQYF.

The chain has TRBV5-1 and TRBJ2-2, with 9 bases matching TRBD2. The CDR3 runs to 18 residues. CDR1 is SGHRS, CDR2 YFSETQ, per germline. Trimming cost V 3 bases and J 5 bases; bases outside gene matches: 14. The CDR3: CASSWLAGSQLGTGELFF. The DNA of the CDR3 is TGCGCCAGCAGCTGGCTAGCGGGGTCTCAGCTAGGGACCGGGGAGCTGTTTTTT.

V and J are TRBV7-8 and TRBJ2-5; 10 bases fit TRBD1. The CDR3 spans 18 residues. Losses at the gene ends were 5 bases for V and 1 base for J; bases not matched to a gene: 13. CDR1 is SGHVS and CDR2 is FQNEAQ in the germline V gene. The CDR3: CASSPMRIGTGAQETQYF. DNA for the CDR3: TGTGCCAGCAGCCCGATGAGGATCGGGACAGGGGCCCAAGAGACCCAGTACTTC.

The chain has TRBV7-9 and TRBJ2-1, with TRBD2 matching over 11 bases. V lost 5 bases to trimming and J lost 3 bases; unmatched junction nucleotides: 6. In germline, CDR1 is SEHNR, CDR2 FQNEAQ (reference sequence). This CDR3 has 16 residues. The chain's CDR3 is CASSESGTSGYNEQFF. The CDR3 region has the DNA TGTGCCAGCAGCGAGTCCGGGACTAGCGGCTACAATGAGCAGTTCTTC.

The V call is TRBV30, the J call TRBJ1-1; 11 positions match TRBD1. Germline V gives CDR1 GTSNPN, CDR2 SVGIG (reference sequence). Trimming at V came to 1 base and at J to 1 base, leaving 2 bases not matched to a gene. This CDR3 contains 15 residues. CDR3 sequence: CAWSGTGGSNTEAFF. CDR3 sequence (DNA): TGTGCCTGGAGTGGGACAGGGGGCTCGAACACTGAAGCTTTCTTT.

V is TRBV5-4 and J is TRBJ1-1; maybe TRBD1 (6 bases). V was trimmed by 2 bases and J by 1 base, leaving 15 bases between them. Per germline, CDR1 SGHNT and CDR2 YYREEE (reference sequence). This CDR3 comprises 16 residues. The CDR3 DNA reads TGTGCCAGCAGCTTCGGAGGGGGGGTAAGGAACACTGAAGCTTTCTTT. Translated: CASSFGGGVRNTEAFF.

The rearrangement uses TRBV4-3 and TRBJ2-3; 11 bases line up with TRBD2. V was clipped by 1 base and J by 7 bases; unmatched bases: 19. Germline V gene sequence: CDR1 LGHNA, CDR2 YSLEER. This CDR3 contains 20 residues. The CDR3 is CASSQGALAGDPYNEYTQYF. Written as DNA, the CDR3 is TGCGCCAGCAGCCAAGGAGCACTAGCGGGGGACCCCTATAACGAATATACGCAGTATTTT.

This chain uses TRBV30 with TRBJ2-7, with D uncertain. Trimming took 6 bases from V and 0 from J, leaving 6 bases between them. The CDR3 sequence is 11 residues long. The germline V gene encodes CDR1 GTSNPN and CDR2 SVGIG (reference sequence). CDR3 in amino acids: CACDSSYEQYF. For the CDR3, the DNA is TGTGCCTGCGATAGCTCCTACGAGCAGTACTTC.

The V and J genes are TRBV29-1 and TRBJ2-3; 9 bases map to TRBD2. This CDR3 is 16 amino acids long. Germline CDR1 is SQVTM and CDR2 is ANQGSEA. J gave up 5 bases and V 5 bases, and 14 bases lay outside the gene matches. CDR3 DNA sequence: TGCAGCGTTCCAGAGGGAACTAGCGGGCCCATAGATACGCAGTATTTT. Encoded protein: CSVPEGTSGPIDTQYF.

This chain joins TRBV5-4 and TRBJ1-2, with 9 bases lining up with TRBD1. Unmatched junction bases numbered 1, after V lost 4 bases and J lost 6 bases. CDR1 is SGHNT, CDR2 YYREEE, per germline (reference sequence). The CDR3 runs 12 residues. The CDR3 region is CASSRTGDGYTF. In DNA, the CDR3 is TGTGCCAGCAGCAGGACAGGGGATGGCTACACCTTC.

This chain connects TRBV27 to TRBJ1-2, with 8 bases lining up with TRBD1. Germline values: CDR1 MNHEY, CDR2 SMNVEV (reference sequence). Germline trimming cut 6 bases from V and 8 bases from J; bases unmatched to any gene: 23. The CDR3 extends over 18 amino acids. Here the CDR3 reads CASSPNYFRTGNGEGYTF. The CDR3 DNA is TGTGCCAGCAGCCCCAACTACTTCCGGACAGGGAACGGGGAAGGCTACACCTTC.

This clone was seen a single time. The chain couples TRBV11-2 to TRBJ1-2; 9 positions agree with TRBD1. CDR3 length: 13 residues. The germline gives CDR1 SGHAT, CDR2 FQNNGV. J was trimmed by 4 bases and V by 3 bases; bases with no gene match: 0. As DNA, the CDR3 is TGTGCCAGCAGCTTGGACAGGGGCTATGGCTACACCTTC. Translation: CASSLDRGYGYTF.

The chain has TRBV6-1 and TRBJ2-7, with D possibly TRBD1 on 6 matching bases. Deletions cut 1 base from V and 5 bases from J, with 9 bases between. This CDR3 comprises 13 residues. Germline V gene sequence: CDR1 MNHNS, CDR2 SASEGT. CDR3 amino acids: CASSEGTANEQYF. CDR3 in DNA: TGTGCCAGCAGTGAAGGGACAGCGAACGAGCAGTACTTC.

The sample holds one count of this clone. The genes are TRBV5-1 and TRBJ2-2; unclear D gene. The V gene lost 4 bases and the J gene lost 4 bases, with 11 bases spanning the gap. Germline loops: CDR1 SGHRS, CDR2 YFSETQ. The CDR3 is made up of 14 amino acids. The CDR3 reads CASSLQVGTGELFF. The CDR3 nucleotides are TGCGCCAGCAGCCTTCAGGTGGGCACCGGGGAGCTGTTTTTT.

This rearrangement joins TRBV3-1 (or the pseudogene TRBV3-2) to TRBJ1-5; 12 bases agree with TRBD1. Germline CDR1 reads LGHDT; CDR2 reads YNNKEL (reference sequence). V lost 3 bases to trimming and J lost 9 bases; unmatched junction nucleotides: 6. The CDR3 loop spans 15 amino acids. CDR3 residues: CASSQGQGAPWPQHF. The CDR3 bases are TGTGCCAGCAGCCAGGGACAGGGGGCACCTTGGCCCCAGCATTTT.

As concerns this clone: This sample includes further DNA sequences coding for the same CDR3. The V gene is TRBV7-6, the J gene TRBJ2-5; D remains unclear. V was shortened by 5 bases and J by 4 bases, with 5 bases between the two germline ends. The CDR3 is made up of 11 amino acids. Germline V gene lookup returns CDR1 SGHVS and CDR2 FNYEAQ. CDR3 sequence reads: CASSPGETQYF. In DNA, the CDR3 is TGTGCCAGCAGCCCCGGAGAGACCCAGTACTTC.

A single count supports this clone. Here the CDR3 reads CASSYSRGAETQYF. CDR3 coding DNA: TGTGCCAGCAGTTACTCGCGGGGCGCGGAGACCCAGTACTTC. This rearrangement joins TRBV6-2 or TRBV6-3 to TRBJ2-5, with a tentative D call TRBD2 (6 bases). CDR3 length: 14 residues. CDR1 is MNHEY, CDR2 SVGEGT, per germline. The V gene lost 0 bases and the J gene lost 5 bases, with 10 bases spanning the gap.